What follows describes a single T cell receptor beta chain. The sample comes from a study of blood T cell repertoires in COVID-19. Trimming took 2 bases from V and 6 from J; bases not matched to a gene: 22. Germline CDR1 and CDR2: SGHVS and FNYEAQ. This CDR3 spans 19 amino acids. Profiled with immunoSEQ multiplex PCR; TCRdb holds only in-frame clones, not every one. The sample lists roughly 100,000 clones, roughly 84% seen once, with 2.1% in the top ten. This receptor was taken from a human donor in a cohort sampled during active COVID-19. The sequenced sample consisted of peripheral blood. V gene TRBV7-6 combines with J gene TRBJ2-7, with TRBD2 matching 7 bases. In DNA, the CDR3 is TGTGCCAGCAGCTTAAGGGAGCGGGGACCGTCCTTCGCCGGGGGCGAGCAGTACTTC. It is translated as CASSLRERGPSFAGGEQYF.